The following is a T cell receptor (beta chain) sequence with its context. Its antigen is currently not known. Base qualities were left out, and no much larger clone turns up one base away. These data come from a study of cytomegalovirus exposure and HLA in healthy donors listed by TCRdb under 2017. About the investigation overall: An earlier analysis of approximately 590 of the donors reported more than 250 Gb of sequence data and more than 90 million unique TCR beta sequences from about 179 million T cells. Alongside the repertoire data, information on donor age, sex, ethnicity and CMV serostatus was compiled. In a later genetic analysis, genome-wide SNP genotypes for about 65% of the roughly 670 donors were used, and that subset was treated as a discovery cohort. An early release that covered about 600 HLA-typed donors contained approximately 290 gigabases of sequencing data and 65 million to 100 million unique TCR sequences. Because of strong linkage in the cohort, four to six DR-DQ haplotypes were treated as single units for association and clustering. A later analysis re-examined previously published TCR beta repertoires from roughly 720 donors and added high-resolution HLA genotyping to investigate patterns of TCR occurrence. HLA typing included class I and class II loci at four-digit resolution. The study was designed to test whether signatures of past pathogen exposure could be identified by cataloging public T cell receptors. In addition to the first cohort of hundreds of subjects, a separate validation cohort of 130 or so different subjects was used. Every repertoire in the discovery cohort had been generated on one and the same sequencing platform. Among a few hundred genotyped donors of the cohort, an average of approximately 250,000 unique TCR beta nucleotide sequences were sequenced per donor, around a sixth of them non-productive. The T cell repertoires of 666 subjects were profiled by immunosequencing and related to cytomegalovirus serostatus. Typing coverage differed by locus: A, B, C, DRB1 and DQB1 were typed in about 629-640 donors, DQA1 in 522, DPA1 in around 580, and DPB1 in just under 480. In the later analysis, no new phenotypic data were used to find candidate immune exposures; instead, reliance was placed on TCR beta sequences and their occurrence across donors. To decide whether each TCR beta V gene segment behaved as functional or pseudogenic, an earlier analysis of some 540 of the donors relied on high-throughput TCR beta sequencing. The study combined high-throughput TCR immunosequencing, statistical association of individual TCRs with disease status, and machine learning to predict cytomegalovirus infection status. Of the 300 to 400 genotyped donors, over 70% fell in the genetic ancestry cluster associated with self-reported Caucasian donors. Results and caveats for the whole study, not just this receptor: Because HLA typing was missing for some donors at each locus, association tests included only the typed subset. Specific HLA alleles were associated with about 17,000 TCR beta sequences at a false discovery rate of 0.05 in a later analysis. The presence/absence analyses assumed that sequencing depth was roughly uniform across donors, and that assumption may not be true. A few of the identified cytomegalovirus-associated TCR beta chains were confirmed in vitro to be specific for cytomegalovirus antigens. Because counts were too low, about 17 rarely observed V segments, including chromosome 9 orphons, were excluded from the earlier analysis of a few hundred of the donors. According to a later genetic analysis, donors in an Asian-associated ancestry cluster had fewer N-insertions in productive TCRs than the approximately 710-donor mean. Several of the top co-occurrence clusters appeared to be linked to parvovirus B19, influenza, CMV and Epstein-Barr virus, according to a later analysis. According to a later analysis, TCR association rates differed among HLA loci, with DRB1 alleles showing the most associated TCRs and HLA-C alleles showing the fewest. When HLA alleles, especially DR and DQ, strongly co-occurred, TCR associations were difficult to assign to individual alleles. A cluster of highly shared sequence variants was judged likely to be a technical artifact of the sequencing pipeline. In the study, about 150 TCR beta chains were listed as associated with cytomegalovirus. A later analysis found that HLA-associated TCR beta chains were more clonally expanded and had lower generation probabilities than equally common non-associated chains. In a later analysis, most CMV-associated TCR beta chains were found to appear HLA-restricted, with HLA associations seemingly driven largely by CMV exposure. The only immune exposure information available for the cohort was CMV serostatus. V-gene and J-gene trimming of TCR beta chains was associated with a missense DCLRE1C variant in a later genetic analysis, and the association was replicated in an independent cohort. Broadly in line with IMGT annotations, most TCR beta V segments showed up in productive rearrangements about 90% or about 30% of the time in an earlier analysis of several hundred of the donors. A further reported finding was that TCR beta sequences accurately predicted the HLA-A and HLA-B alleles for most subjects in the first cohort. Linkage disequilibrium might explain the correlated functional status among segregating V segments, but an unknown experimental factor could not be ruled out. Cytomegalovirus status was reported to be diagnosed by the classifier with high specificity and sensitivity in both the original and validation cohorts. Most TCR sequences were observed very rarely across donors, whereas some public TCRs were present in many individuals. In this cohort, only TCR beta chains were sequenced, and detectable features were limited by the absence of alpha or paired-chain data. According to the authors, the approach could potentially be generalized to other disease states and immunological phenotypes.

Libraries came from the immunoSEQ multiplex PCR assay. For the multiplex PCR, a mixture combining 60 forward primers for TCR Vbeta segments and 13 reverse primers for TCR Jbeta segments was used. The CDR3 region of rearranged TCR beta genes was amplified from genomic DNA with a multiplex PCR assay. The Illumina HiSeq System was used to sequence the amplified TCR beta libraries as 87-base-pair reads. The study's processing was this. A later analysis tallied around 82 million unique TCR beta chains across the 640 or so repertoires, and around 9.9 million of those chains were shared by two or more donors. A nearest-neighbor algorithm error-corrected the raw reads and collapsed the reads into unique sequences, merging closely related sequences to remove PCR and sequencing errors. V, D and J gene segments were assigned by aligning CDR3 sequences to IMGT reference sequences. Each retained sequence needed at least a six-nucleotide match to both a V gene segment and a J gene segment. Rearrangements were called productive when the CDR3 lacked stop codons and stayed in frame with V and J; all others were non-productive. CDR3 was defined according to IMGT convention as the region running from the second conserved V-encoded cysteine to the conserved J-encoded phenylalanine. Sequences without an unambiguous match to a single V gene segment were excluded from the earlier analysis of about 630 of the donors. In an earlier analysis of 587 of the donors, V segments were called functional above 56.7% productive rearrangements and were called segregating when the between-donor standard deviation exceeded 5%. To diagnose cytomegalovirus status from the catalog of TCR beta chain sequences, a statistical classification framework was built. V and J gene assignment, in a later analysis, came from comparing TCR nucleotide sequences with IMGT/GENE-DB human TR gene sequences. Using the TCRdist pipeline, a later analysis assigned CDR3 sequences along with most-parsimonious VDJ recombination scenarios. A later analysis defined each TCR beta chain by its CDR3 amino acid sequence plus V-gene family, and excluded reads lacking a unique V-gene family. As a way to deal with suspected cross-contamination and a sequencing artifact, a later analysis dropped over 550 nucleotide sequences that were highly shared and had low generation probability. For each public chain, a later analysis derived a clonal expansion index from normalized ranks of inferred template counts within each repertoire. A later analysis computed generation probabilities with a VDJ recombination model fitted to out-of-frame rearrangements, and checked the results against IGoR. In a later analysis, hypergeometric tests were used to score TCR-TCR, TCR-HLA and TCR-CMV co-occurrence, with a repertoire-size bias correction applied to TCR pairs. To estimate false discovery rates, a later analysis permuted the HLA or CMV assignments 20 times. A later analysis grouped co-occurring TCRs with DBSCAN, adding TCRdist sequence similarity when clustering within HLA-allele-positive subsets. Repertoires with fewer than 30,000 or more than 120,000 public chains, plus five repertoires with anomalous nucleotide sharing, were excluded from co-occurrence clustering. Imported from immuneACCESS, the table was reduced by TCRdb to in-frame sequences with V and J called. These copies leave out some clones; in studies compared against another copy, an unresolved V gene accounts for under half, and the cause of the remainder is not known. The DNA was the basis for D and trimming; V, J and clone size are from that table. A total of about 150,000 clones appear in this sample, around 80% of them only once. The top ten constitute roughly 4% of the sample.

In total, roughly 670 healthy bone marrow donors made up the cohort. Cohort members were all nominally healthy when sampled, although unrecorded immune exposures were likely present. The donor tested CMV seronegative and was one of the 352 seronegative cohort members. A peripheral blood sample was collected from each donor, and TCR beta sequencing was performed on peripheral blood mononuclear cells. The Qiagen DNeasy Blood Extraction Kit was used to extract genomic DNA from the blood cell samples. The clonotype originates from a middle-aged woman in good health and CMV-seronegative. The material sequenced was PBMCs.

The DNA reads TGTGCCAGCAGCCTGGGACAGGGGGAAGGATACTATGGCTACACCTTC. This codes for CASSLGQGEGYYGYTF. Rearrangement joined TRBV27 to TRBJ1-2; 11 junctional bases match TRBD1. Looking up the germline V gene (reference sequence) yields CDR1 MNHEY and CDR2 SMNVEV. Reading from cysteine to phenylalanine, the CDR3 counts 16 amino acids. Left in the record is the CDR3 DNA by itself, 48 bases read in frame from the first base. V is pruned by 6 bases and J by 3 bases, leaving 9 bases of the junction without a gene match.